The entry that follows covers one TCR beta chain sequence. The protocol was immunoSEQ multiplex PCR, while the TCRdb copy is restricted to in-frame clones and leaves out a portion. The repertoire holds about 300,000 clones, approximately 89% seen once, with roughly 2.6% in the top ten. These data originate in a study of blood T cell repertoires in COVID-19. The CDR3 length is 14 residues. Trimming at V came to 7 bases and at J to 7 bases, leaving 8 bases not matched to a gene. Per germline, CDR1 LGHDT and CDR2 YNNKEL (reference sequence). The specimen was PBMCs or T cells enriched from blood (not recorded which). The clonotype comes from a woman between 18 and 29 years old who had recovered from COVID-19. The rearrangement joins TRBV3-1 (or the pseudogene TRBV3-2) to TRBJ2-7; 12 bases are shared with TRBD2. The CDR3 sequence: CASTLAGGPDEQYF. CDR3 bases: TGTGCCAGCACCCTAGCGGGGGGGCCGGATGAGCAGTACTTC.